This TCR beta chain was captured by sequencing in a study of blood T cell repertoires in COVID-19 (TCRdb year 2020). Regarding the complete study: The collaborator samples originated in the United States, Italy and Spain and spanned the acute and convalescent phases of COVID-19. The prospective study material was composed of cDNA or gDNA derived from T cells, B-cell-depleted T cells, or PBMCs. The dataset comprised deeply sampled blood TCRbeta repertoires from subjects exposed to, actively infected with, or recovered from COVID-19. The repertoires were released in a freely available public database meant as a resource for research on the immune response to SARS-CoV-2. The samples were drawn from two sources: the first 160 participants of the ongoing ImmuneRACE study, and 950 to 1,500 subjects contributed by 6 global collaborators. Sample metadata almost always included a de-identified subject ID, COVID-19 status, age in years and sex. Where available, HLA class I and class II types were obtained from metadata supplied by the sample provider rather than from assay-based typing.

The CDR3 contains 15 residues, cysteine and phenylalanine counted. The CDR3 DNA has 45 bases and is translated from base 1. CDR1 MNHEY and CDR2 SMNVEV were looked up in the germline V gene (reference sequence). Only one count was recorded for this clone. Its target antigen remains unknown. The junction does not match germline at one end; this may be a read error. TCRbeta CDR3 regions were amplified from genomic DNA by means of the immunoSEQ Assay, a bias-controlled multiplex PCR. The paper's processing steps were these. Within the assay, amplification of reference gene primers was used to estimate how many nucleated cells each sample contained. Sequence reads were collapsed and filtered to measure the absolute abundance of every unique TCRbeta CDR3 rearrangement. For each sample, productive Simpson clonality was calculated as the square root of Simpson's diversity index across productive rearrangements. TCRdb retrieved this table from immuneACCESS and kept in-frame rearrangements only. Not all clones are present; in checked studies, unresolved V genes account for under half, and no reason is known for the remainder. D and trimming come from the DNA, and the V and J calls and clone size come from that table. This sample holds about 230,000 clones; 86% were observed only once. The leading ten clones occupy around 10% of the sample.

One collaborating source in Seattle enrolled patients during active infection and followed them longitudinally through the course of disease. Each collaborating institution followed its own protocols to collect whole blood in K2EDTA tubes. For TCRbeta analysis, collaborator samples were shipped as frozen whole blood, as isolated PBMCs, or as DNA extracted from either sample type. Overall study outcomes, separate from this receptor: How much clinical and demographic metadata was included differed by source and by participant, and the metadata was provided uncurated.

This sequence was found in a man between 45 and 60 years old with COVID-19, enrolled during active disease. Sequenced material: peripheral blood. The rearrangement joined TRBV27 to TRBJ2-1, with the D gene not clear enough to name. The CDR3 sequence is CASRLWPPIMNEQFF. The DNA sequence follows: TGTGCCAGCAGGTTATGGCCCCCGATAATGAATGAGCAGTTCTTC.